The sequence of this T cell receptor (beta chain) was determined in a study of blood T cell repertoires in COVID-19. Across the study: The United States, Italy and Spain provided the acute and convalescent COVID-19 samples. The analysed material was cDNA or gDNA that came from T cells, B-cell-depleted T cells, or PBMCs.

The CDR3 is 15 residues long. The ends were cut back, 3 bases at V and 7 bases at J, with 17 bases in the middle. Germline values: CDR1 SGDLS, CDR2 YYNGEE. Some clones are missing from TCRdb's copy, which holds only in-frame ones; the method was immunoSEQ multiplex PCR. The data hold around 60,000 clones, with about two thirds observed a single time. Material for sequencing was peripheral blood. The TCR sequence derives from a woman in her 70s with COVID-19, enrolled during active disease. The chain links TRBV9 to TRBJ2-1, with D perhaps matching TRBD2 (6 bases). The CDR3 is CASSEGSLGRNEQFF. Here the CDR3 DNA reads TGTGCCAGCAGCGAGGGGTCCCTGGGGAGGAATGAGCAGTTCTTC.